The source of this T cell receptor (beta chain) is a study of T cells in Graves' hyperthyroidism and ophthalmopathy. Notes on the study in general: Also found in blood were most expanded thyroid clonotypes above 0.001.

The TCR beta CDR3 regions underwent amplification using RNA transcripts as the source. With the HTBI primer set, the TCR CDR3 went through a first round of RT-PCR. TCRdb re-derived calls from the multiplex PCR reads in MiXCR, one entry per CDR3 protein. The sample carries 350,000 or so distinct CDR3 sequences, about a sixth recorded once. A word on this clonotype: The antigen remains undetermined.

The CDR3 covers 16 residues. Looked up from germline, CDR1 is SGHTS and CDR2 is YDEGEE. Trimming shortened V by 5 bases and J by 5 bases, and 22 bases separated the two germline ends. The hyperthyroidism was newly diagnosed and had lasted under 2 months; the patients were aged 18 to 65. The blood specimen was taken at initial hyperthyroidism diagnosis, before any ophthalmopathy symptoms. It was 8.5 to 10 ml of fresh peripheral blood that supplied the PBMCs. Sample: blood. V and J are TRBV5-8 and TRBJ2-5, with a tentative D call TRBD2 (5 bases). The clonotype was recovered from a woman in her 30s with Graves' hyperthyroidism that later progressed to Graves' ophthalmopathy. In nucleotides, the CDR3 is TGTGCCAGCAGTCGGGGATCTGGAGATCCGTGGGAGACCCAGTACTTC. The encoded protein is CASSRGSGDPWETQYF.